This TCR beta chain is from a study of blood T cell repertoires in COVID-19 (dated by TCRdb to 2020 to 2022). Looking at the study overall: The collaborator samples originated in the United States, Italy and Spain and spanned the acute and convalescent phases of COVID-19. The material from the prospective study consisted of cDNA or gDNA derived from T cells, B-cell-depleted T cells, or PBMCs. Deeply sampled blood TCRbeta repertoires from subjects exposed to, actively infected with, or recovered from COVID-19 were included in the dataset. The repertoires were released in a freely available public database intended as a resource for research on the immune response to SARS-CoV-2. Samples came from the ongoing ImmuneRACE study (first 160 participants) plus 1,254 subjects from 6 global collaborators. The sample metadata nearly always contained a de-identified subject ID, COVID-19 status, age in years and sex. Where available, HLA class I and class II types were obtained from metadata supplied by the sample provider rather than from assay-based typing.

Collaborating institutions collected whole blood in K2EDTA tubes following their own protocols. Collaborator samples were shipped for TCRbeta analysis as frozen whole blood, isolated PBMCs, or DNA extracted from either sample type. Concerning this clone itself: This receptor's antigen is unknown. Base qualities are not recorded, but no much larger clone differs from it by a single base.

A distance of 24 bases separates the germline ends of V and J, which lose 5 bases and 2 bases respectively. CDR1 is given as SGHTA and CDR2 as FQGNSA, both from the germline V gene. Including the terminal cysteine and phenylalanine, the CDR3 comprises 18 residues. Here the CDR3 DNA is all that survives: 54 bases in frame from base 1. What the authors observed across the whole study: How much clinical and demographic metadata was included differed by source and by participant, and the metadata was provided uncurated.

The immunoSEQ Assay, a bias-controlled multiplex PCR, was used to amplify TCRbeta CDR3 regions from genomic DNA. Per the source publication's procedure: Nucleated cell counts per sample were estimated from amplification of reference gene primers within the assay. To quantify the absolute abundance of each unique TCRbeta CDR3 rearrangement, sequence reads were collapsed and filtered. For each sample, productive Simpson clonality was calculated as the square root of Simpson's diversity index across productive rearrangements. Not all clones reach the TCRdb copy of this immuneACCESS table, which keeps in-frame sequences only. Checked studies attribute under half of the gap to unresolved V genes and leave the rest unexplained. D and trimming come from the DNA, and the V and J calls and clone size come from that table. The sample profile shows about 160,000 clones; more than 85% of them were found once. In total, the top ten clones hold approximately 0.5% of the sample.

Input material: peripheral blood. The source of this sequence is a man aged 50 to 59 with acute or convalescent COVID-19. The chain is made from TRBV7-2 and TRBJ2-5; TRBD2 is possibly the D segment (7 matching bases). The CDR3 here reads CASSPPALGGGQQETQYF. The DNA is TGTGCCAGCAGCCCGCCCGCCCTTGGGGGGGGGCAGCAAGAGACCCAGTACTTC.